The rows below give T cell receptor beta chains drawn from one sample of a study. TCRdb re-derived calls from the 5' RACE reads in MiXCR, one entry per CDR3 protein. The sample includes approximately 47,000 distinct CDR3 sequences, around 28% of them seen just once. The specimen was naive CD4+ T cells sorted from blood. All receptors come from a female donor with breast cancer. CDR3s include the opening cysteine and the closing phenylalanine or tryptophan. D genes are given only for firm matches. Only part of the rows carry a size: once, few, many, or a class if the clone is expanded.

D: TRBD1; J: TRBJ2-3; size: .; V: TRBV5-1; DNA: TGCGCCAGCAGCCCGCGACAGGGGGCAGATACGCAGTATTTT; CDR3: CASSPRQGADTQYF
D: TRBD1; J: TRBJ2-2; size: .; V: TRBV12-3/TRBV12-4; DNA: TGTGCCAGCAGTTTAAGAGGGGGCGGCCGCACCGGGGAGCTGTTTTTT; CDR3: CASSLRGGGRTGELFF
D: TRBD1; J: TRBJ1-1; size: few; V: TRBV3-1; DNA: TGTGCCAGCAGCCAAGATTTCAGGGGGCGAAGAACTGAAGCTTTCTTT; CDR3: CASSQDFRGRRTEAFF
D: .; J: TRBJ1-1; size: few; V: TRBV12-3/TRBV12-4; DNA: TGTGCCAGCGCGAAACAGAACACTGAAGCTTTCTTT; CDR3: CASAKQNTEAFF
D: TRBD1; J: TRBJ2-2; size: few; V: TRBV3-1; DNA: TGTGCCAGCAGCCAAGGATACAGGGGAAACACCGGGGAGCTGTTTTTT; CDR3: CASSQGYRGNTGELFF
D: TRBD2; J: TRBJ2-7; size: many; V: TRBV20-1; DNA: TGCAGTGCTGGGGGGGGTGGACGCTCCTACGAGCAGTACTTC; CDR3: CSAGGGGRSYEQYF
D: .; J: TRBJ2-7; size: .; V: TRBV11-2; DNA: TGTGCCAGCAGCCCCGAGCTCGGGACACTGTACGAGCAGTACTTC; CDR3: CASSPELGTLYEQYF
D: .; J: TRBJ2-5; size: few; V: TRBV20-1; DNA: TGCAGTGCTCCCGTAGGTCCGGGGGCCCAAGAGACCCAGTACTTC; CDR3: CSAPVGPGAQETQYF
D: .; J: TRBJ2-7; size: few; V: TRBV7-2; DNA: TGTGCCAGCAGCGTACAGGGTAGGGGCTACGAGCAGTACTTC; CDR3: CASSVQGRGYEQYF
D: TRBD2; J: TRBJ2-3; size: .; V: TRBV20-1; DNA: TGCAGTACTAGTAGGGCTAGCGGGGCCCCAGATACGCAGTATTTT; CDR3: CSTSRASGAPDTQYF
D: TRBD1; J: TRBJ2-3; size: .; V: TRBV20-1; DNA: TGCAGTGCGGGTAACAGGGGGACGGCAGATACGCAGTATTTT; CDR3: CSAGNRGTADTQYF
D: .; J: TRBJ1-4; size: .; V: TRBV5-5; DNA: TGTGCCAGCAGCTTCGTCCCGGGAACTAATGAAAAACTGTTTTTT; CDR3: CASSFVPGTNEKLFF
D: .; J: TRBJ2-2; size: .; V: TRBV2; DNA: TGTGCCAGCAGGGGACCCCTGAACACCGGGGAGCTGTTTTTT; CDR3: CASRGPLNTGELFF
D: .; J: TRBJ2-1; size: few; V: TRBV11-3; DNA: TGTGCCAGCAGCTTTGGGACACTCTACAATGAGCAGTTCTTC; CDR3: CASSFGTLYNEQFF
D: TRBD1; J: TRBJ1-2; size: few; V: TRBV7-2; DNA: TGTGCCAGCAGCCGGACAGGGGCCAACCCTAACTATGGCTACACCTTC; CDR3: CASSRTGANPNYGYTF
D: TRBD1; J: TRBJ1-1; size: .; V: TRBV3-1; DNA: TGTGCCAGCAGCCAGGGGACAGCTAACACTGAAGCTTTCTTT; CDR3: CASSQGTANTEAFF
D: TRBD2; J: TRBJ2-5; size: many; V: TRBV5-1; DNA: TGCGCCAGCATCTCTGGCGGGAGTGGAGAGACCCAGTACTTC; CDR3: CASISGGSGETQYF
D: TRBD1; J: TRBJ1-1; size: .; V: TRBV6-6; DNA: TGTGCCAGCGGCGACAATCAGGGGGGGAGCACTGAAGCTTTCTTT; CDR3: CASGDNQGGSTEAFF
D: .; J: TRBJ2-5; size: many; V: TRBV15; DNA: TGTGCCACCAGCAGAGCCCGGTGGGAGACCCAGTACTTC; CDR3: CATSRARWETQYF
D: .; J: TRBJ2-1; size: few; V: TRBV29-1; DNA: TGCAGCGCTCGGACCAAATCATTTGAGCAGTTCTTC; CDR3: CSARTKSFEQFF
D: TRBD2; J: TRBJ2-1; size: many; V: TRBV4-2; DNA: TGTGCCAGCAGCCAAGAACGGCCTAGCGGGGACAATGAGCAGTTCTTC; CDR3: CASSQERPSGDNEQFF
D: TRBD2; J: TRBJ2-3; size: few; V: TRBV4-1; DNA: TGCGCCAGCAGGGACCCTAGCGGAAACACAGATACGCAGTATTTT; CDR3: CASRDPSGNTDTQYF
D: TRBD2; J: TRBJ2-5; size: few; V: TRBV7-3; DNA: TGTGCCAGCAGCTTAAAAGGCTCGCGGGGGGGCCGGGAGACCCAGTACTTC; CDR3: CASSLKGSRGGRETQYF
D: .; J: TRBJ2-2; size: .; V: TRBV12-3/TRBV12-4; DNA: TGTGCCAGCAGTTCTATCGGGACCGAGACCTCTGGGGAGCTGTTTTTT; CDR3: CASSSIGTETSGELFF
D: .; J: TRBJ1-5; size: .; V: TRBV6-5; DNA: .; CDR3: CASSSSRVSGQPQHF
D: .; J: TRBJ1-2; size: .; V: TRBV20-1; DNA: TGCAGTGCTAGAGACCGAAAGCGGGGCCGCACAGATTACTATGGCTACACCTTC; CDR3: CSARDRKRGRTDYYGYTF
D: .; J: TRBJ2-3; size: .; V: TRBV3-1; DNA: TGTGCCAGCAGCCCCGAGTGGACCCCCGGCGATACGCAGTATTTT; CDR3: CASSPEWTPGDTQYF
D: TRBD1; J: TRBJ2-7; size: .; V: TRBV4-3; DNA: TGCGCCAGCAGCTCAGGAGGCAGGGGGAGCCACGAGCAGTACTTC; CDR3: CASSSGGRGSHEQYF
D: TRBD2; J: TRBJ2-3; size: few; V: TRBV5-1; DNA: TGCGCCAGCAGCCCCACCCGTAGCGGGAGACAAGATACGCAGTATTTT; CDR3: CASSPTRSGRQDTQYF
D: .; J: TRBJ1-6; size: few; V: TRBV5-4; DNA: TGTGCCAGCAGCTTGGTGGACCGAAGGAATTCACCCCTCCACTTT; CDR3: CASSLVDRRNSPLHF
D: .; J: TRBJ1-2; size: .; V: TRBV20-1; DNA: TGCAGTGCTAGAGATCCGCGGATACATGGCTACACCTTC; CDR3: CSARDPRIHGYTF
D: TRBD1; J: TRBJ1-6; size: .; V: TRBV7-9; DNA: TGTGCCAGCAGCTTTGGCCAAACCGGGACAGGGGATTCACCCCTCCACTTT; CDR3: CASSFGQTGTGDSPLHF
D: TRBD2; J: TRBJ2-2; size: few; V: TRBV20-1; DNA: TGCAGTGCGAAAGCGGGGGGGCGGGACACCGGGGAGCTGTTTTTT; CDR3: CSAKAGGRDTGELFF
D: .; J: TRBJ2-7; size: many; V: TRBV29-1; DNA: TGCAGCGTTGAGGGGGGCCACGAGCAGTACTTC; CDR3: CSVEGGHEQYF
D: .; J: TRBJ1-1; size: few; V: TRBV7-9; DNA: TGTGCCAGCAGCTACGGGACCTCGAACACTGAAGCTTTCTTT; CDR3: CASSYGTSNTEAFF
D: .; J: TRBJ1-2; size: .; V: TRBV5-1; DNA: TGCGCCAGCAGCGACCCCTGGGGACAAGGAAACTATGGCTACACCTTC; CDR3: CASSDPWGQGNYGYTF
D: .; J: TRBJ2-1; size: .; V: TRBV4-1; DNA: TGCGCCAGCAGCCAACCTCTAGAAACCAATGAGCAGTTCTTC; CDR3: CASSQPLETNEQFF
D: .; J: TRBJ1-1; size: many; V: TRBV5-1; DNA: TGCGCCAGCAGCCTGCGAGGGAACACTGAAGCTTTCTTT; CDR3: CASSLRGNTEAFF
D: .; J: TRBJ2-5; size: .; V: TRBV29-1; DNA: TGCAGCTCGTGGACTGAAGAGACCCAGTACTTC; CDR3: CSSWTEETQYF
D: .; J: TRBJ1-5; size: .; V: TRBV2; DNA: TGTGCCAGCAGTGAATGGGGGGGATTTAGCAATCAGCCCCAGCATTTT; CDR3: CASSEWGGFSNQPQHF
D: TRBD1; J: TRBJ1-6; size: many; V: TRBV7-2; DNA: TGTGCCAGCAGCTCCACCTATGGACAGGGCACCCTCCACTTT; CDR3: CASSSTYGQGTLHF
D: TRBD2; J: TRBJ2-7; size: .; V: TRBV7-2; DNA: TGTGCCAGCAGCTCCGACCGTTTTAGCGGGAGTTCCTACGAGCAGTACTTC; CDR3: CASSSDRFSGSSYEQYF
D: .; J: TRBJ1-2; size: .; V: TRBV23-1; DNA: TGCGCCAGCAGTCTACCCAGGAAGGATGGCTACACCTTC; CDR3: CASSLPRKDGYTF
D: TRBD1; J: TRBJ1-1; size: many; V: TRBV20-1; DNA: TGCAGTGCTATTACCGACAGGGTGAACACTGAAGCTTTCTTT; CDR3: CSAITDRVNTEAFF
D: .; J: TRBJ1-2; size: few; V: TRBV5-4; DNA: TGTGCCAGCAGCCTCGACACCAACTATGGCTACACCTTC; CDR3: CASSLDTNYGYTF
D: .; J: TRBJ2-3; size: .; V: TRBV6-6; DNA: TGTGCCAGCTCCAAAAAAGGGGTGGATACGCGGTATTTT; CDR3: CASSKKGVDTRYF
D: .; J: TRBJ2-7; size: .; V: TRBV20-1; DNA: TGCAGTGCTAGAGATGGTAGGGGTTGGCAGTACTTC; CDR3: CSARDGRGWQYF
D: .; J: TRBJ2-1; size: .; V: TRBV24-1; DNA: TGTGCCACCAGTGATCCAACGGGCTCCTCCTACAATGAGCAGTTCTTC; CDR3: CATSDPTGSSYNEQFF
D: TRBD2; J: TRBJ2-5; size: .; V: TRBV2; DNA: TGTGCCAGCGAGCGGGGGGCTCAAGAGACCCAGTACTTC; CDR3: CASERGAQETQYF
D: .; J: TRBJ2-1; size: .; V: TRBV12-3/TRBV12-4; DNA: TGTGCCAGCAGGGCCGGCCAGCAGTTCTTC; CDR3: CASRAGQQFF
D: .; J: TRBJ2-7; size: few; V: TRBV4-1; DNA: TGCGCCAGCAGCCAGAAAAACCCTACAAGGGTATTATCCTACGAGCAGTACTTC; CDR3: CASSQKNPTRVLSYEQYF
D: TRBD2; J: TRBJ2-7; size: many; V: TRBV20-1; DNA: TGCAGTGCTTCCCCAATGGCGCGGCTAGCGGGAGCCCACGAGCAGTACTTC; CDR3: CSASPMARLAGAHEQYF
D: .; J: TRBJ1-5; size: medium-sized; V: TRBV15; DNA: TGTGCCACCAGCACCCTCGGGGATAGCAATCAGCCCCAGCATTTT; CDR3: CATSTLGDSNQPQHF
D: .; J: TRBJ1-4; size: few; V: TRBV9; DNA: TGTGCCAGCAGCGTAGCCCCAGCGCAGAGCTCAACTAATGAAAAACTGTTTTTT; CDR3: CASSVAPAQSSTNEKLFF